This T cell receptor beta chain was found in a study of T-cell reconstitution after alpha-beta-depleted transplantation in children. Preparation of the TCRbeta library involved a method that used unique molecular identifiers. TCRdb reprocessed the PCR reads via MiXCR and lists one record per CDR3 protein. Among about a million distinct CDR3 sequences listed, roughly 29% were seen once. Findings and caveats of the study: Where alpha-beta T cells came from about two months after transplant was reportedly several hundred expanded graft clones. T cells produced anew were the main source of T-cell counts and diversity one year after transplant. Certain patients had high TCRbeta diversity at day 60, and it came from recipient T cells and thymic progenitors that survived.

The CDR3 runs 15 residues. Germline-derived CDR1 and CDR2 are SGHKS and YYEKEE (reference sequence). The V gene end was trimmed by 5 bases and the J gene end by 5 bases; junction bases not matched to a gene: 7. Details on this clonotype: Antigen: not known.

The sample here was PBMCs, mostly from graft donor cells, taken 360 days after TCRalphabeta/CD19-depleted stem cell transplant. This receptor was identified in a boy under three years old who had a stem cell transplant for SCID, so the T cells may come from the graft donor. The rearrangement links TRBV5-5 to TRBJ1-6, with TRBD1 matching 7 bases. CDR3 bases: TGTGCCAGCAGAAATATGGGACAGAATAATTCACCCCTCCACTTT. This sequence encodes CASRNMGQNNSPLHF.